This is a list of T cell receptor beta chains from one sample in a study of cytomegalovirus exposure and HLA in healthy donors. Method: immunoSEQ multiplex PCR; TCRdb's copy keeps in-frame clones and lacks some. The sample lists about 130,000 clones, about 9.1% seen once, with roughly 7% in the top ten. The sequenced sample consisted of PBMCs. The receptors here all came from a woman between 40 and 55 years old in good health and CMV-seropositive. The CDR3 runs from the conserved cysteine through the conserved F or W. Not all rows give a size; the values are once, few, many and, for expanded clones, a class.

NA | TRBV5-1 | CASSLSVNTEAFF
NA | TRBV18 | CASSPRQDTEKLFF
NA | TRBV11-3 | CASSSEGQPTAEQYF
few | TRBV29-1 | CSAGKGDTEAFF
NA | TRBV5-1 | CASASVNYEQYF
NA | TRBV5-1 | CASSLVPSGSGQYF
NA | TRBV11-1 | CASSREAGTGYTF
NA | TRBV5-5 | CASSLAGNTEAFF
NA | TRBV5-1 | CASSGDSAGNTIYF
NA | TRBV6-5 | CASSYRGQVQAEKLFF
few | TRBV10-1 | CASSESLAGGGEQFF
NA | TRBV7-8 | CASSSAGGTTPREQYF
NA | TRBV19 | CASSGGSADTQYF
few | TRBV5-1 | CASSLGANTEAFF
few | TRBV6-5 | CASSPGGSTDTQYF
NA | TRBV7-2 | CASSYLGHRNTEAFF
few | TRBV6-5 | CASSHRVPNYGYTF
NA | TRBV7-9 | CASRASGDTQYF
few | TRBV6-1 | CASSEGIGGFQETQYF
few | TRBV27 | CASSFLETQYF
NA | TRBV7-8 | CASTSLTGANEKLFF
few | TRBV5-6 | CASSWTGDNEQYF
once | TRBV6-6 | CASSGLAGGLNNEQFF
NA | TRBV19 | CASSPQGGLNTQYF
few | TRBV5-1 | CASSPGQGVTDTQYF